The 4 T cell receptor beta chains given below trace back to one sample, sequenced in a study of control samples from healthy donors and cancer patients (dated by TCRdb to about 2020). The library was prepared using the immunoSEQ multiplex PCR assay. TCRdb limited this immuneACCESS table to in-frame rearrangements with V and J called. A share of clones is missing; checked studies link under half to unresolved V genes, and the rest is unexplained. The sample table contains roughly 88,000 clones; only one count was recorded for roughly 89% of them. The ten largest clones take up 15% to 20% of the sample. Specimen: blood. The receptor set was obtained from a man aged 50-59 years in good health.

The chain carries TRBV30 and TRBJ1-5, with 7 bases matching TRBD1. CDR1 is GTSNPN, CDR2 SVGIG, per germline (reference sequence). Trimming took 4 bases from V and 7 from J; bases not matched to a gene: 7. The CDR3 consists of 13 residues. The CDR3 bases are TGTGCCTGGAACCGACAGGGAAGGCAGCCCCAGCATTTT. This translates into CAWNRQGRQPQHF.

The rearrangement joins TRBV3-1 (or the pseudogene TRBV3-2) to TRBJ2-5; possibly TRBD1 for D (6 bases). The germline CDR1 and CDR2 sequences are LGHDT and YNNKEL (reference sequence). The CDR3 runs 17 residues. V dropped 0 bases and J dropped 4 bases, with 18 bases sitting between them. Here the CDR3 DNA reads TGTGCCAGCAGCCAAGATGGGGCAGGGGAATGGCGAGAGACCCAGTACTTC. Protein product: CASSQDGAGEWRETQYF.

V is TRBV7-2 and J is TRBJ2-7; D unresolved. Germline lookup yields CDR1 SGHTA and CDR2 FQGNSA. The CDR3 length is 15 residues. The ends were cut back, 2 bases at V and 1 base at J, with 12 bases in the middle. The CDR3 protein is CASSLLGFGSYEQYF. DNA for the CDR3: TGTGCCAGCAGCTTATTAGGGTTTGGGTCCTACGAGCAGTACTTC.

The genes are TRBV3-1 (or the pseudogene TRBV3-2) and TRBJ1-6, with 8 bases aligning to TRBD1. The CDR3 length is 13 residues. Germline values: CDR1 LGHDT, CDR2 YNNKEL (reference sequence). Germline trimming cut 4 bases from V and 12 bases from J; bases unmatched to any gene: 5. CDR3 nucleotide sequence: TGTGCCAGCAGCCCGGACAGGGCCCTACCCCTCCACTTT. Translating it yields CASSPDRALPLHF.